This T cell receptor beta chain was recovered during a study of cytomegalovirus exposure and HLA in healthy donors. Findings of the study overall: A later analysis revealed that TCR association rates differed between HLA loci, peaking at DRB1 and bottoming out at HLA-C. Excluded were some V segments that proved indistinguishable, including TRBV6-2 and TRBV6-3. Reported results showed that the classifier diagnosed cytomegalovirus status with high specificity and sensitivity.

There are a few counts of this clone. Its antigen remains unidentified. The PCR contained 60 Vbeta and 13 Jbeta primers. As processed by the authors: Counted up in a later analysis, unique TCR beta chains came to some 72 million, with around 10 million shared. Produced via immunoSEQ multiplex PCR; TCRdb's table is partial and in-frame only. Clone size and the V and J calls come from that table; the DNA yielded D and trimming. The sample lists about 160,000 clones, around three quarters seen once, with 3% to 3.5% in the top ten. With V trimmed by 7 bases and J by 8 bases, 11 bases remained unmatched. CDR3 length equals 14 residues. Germline CDR1 reads SNHLY; CDR2 reads FYNNEI.

The clonotype was recovered from a woman between 40 and 50 years old in good health and CMV-seronegative. Sequencing was performed on PBMCs. The chain combines TRBV2 with TRBJ2-1, with 7 bases aligning to TRBD2. CDR3 amino acids: CASNRLAEGDEQFF. DNA for the CDR3: TGTGCCAGCAACCGACTAGCAGAGGGCGATGAGCAGTTCTTC.